These T cell receptor beta chains were read from a single sample in a study of blood T cell repertoires in COVID-19. Profiling relied on immunoSEQ multiplex PCR, and the TCRdb table lists in-frame clones only, not all of them. The data show 190,000 or so clones, 85% seen once. Source material: peripheral blood. The receptors derive from a man between 60 and 75 years old with COVID-19, enrolled during active disease. Each CDR3 is given with its conserved first and last residue. The order of the fields is V gene, clone size, J gene, D gene, CDR3 DNA, CDR3 protein. A D gene is named only where the DNA matches it firmly. A row's size may be missing; if present it is once, few, many or a size class.

V: TRBV4-1; size: few; J: TRBJ2-7; D: .; DNA: TGCGCCAGCAGCCAAGGAACAGGCGGATTTACCTACGAGCAGTACTTC; CDR3: CASSQGTGGFTYEQYF
V: TRBV30; size: .; J: TRBJ1-1; D: .; DNA: TGTGCCGCCCACAGGGCGAACACTGAAGCTTTCTTT; CDR3: CAAHRANTEAFF
V: TRBV19; size: .; J: TRBJ2-7; D: TRBD2; DNA: TGTGCCAGTAGGCCAGCAGCGGGGCCTTACGAGCAGTACTTC; CDR3: CASRPAAGPYEQYF
V: TRBV15; size: .; J: TRBJ1-6; D: TRBD1; DNA: TGTGCCACCAGCAGAGCCACAGGGGGTTCACCCCTCCACTTT; CDR3: CATSRATGGSPLHF
V: TRBV3-1/TRBV3-2; size: .; J: TRBJ2-2; D: TRBD1; DNA: TGTGCCAGCAGCTTGACCGGGACAGGGGGCCCCGGGGAGCTGTTTTTT; CDR3: CASSLTGTGGPGELFF
V: TRBV5-1; size: .; J: TRBJ2-1; D: TRBD2; DNA: TGCGCCAGCAGCTTGGCGATAGCGGGAGGGCGAAGATCCAATGAGCAGTTCTTC; CDR3: CASSLAIAGGRRSNEQFF
V: TRBV18; size: .; J: TRBJ1-6; D: .; DNA: TGTGCCAGCTCACCGTCCGGTAATTCACCCCTCCACTTT; CDR3: CASSPSGNSPLHF
V: TRBV3-1/TRBV3-2; size: .; J: TRBJ1-1; D: TRBD1; DNA: TGTGCCAGTAGGACAGGGGGCTACACTGAAGCTTTCTTT; CDR3: CASRTGGYTEAFF
V: TRBV19; size: .; J: TRBJ1-6; D: .; DNA: TGTGCCAGTAGTATTACAGGTGTTTGGGATTCACCCCTCCACTTT; CDR3: CASSITGVWDSPLHF
V: TRBV20-1; size: .; J: TRBJ2-3; D: .; DNA: TGCAGTGCTAGTGTTCGGCAGGTCAACACAGATACGCAGTATTTT; CDR3: CSASVRQVNTDTQYF
V: TRBV9; size: .; J: TRBJ2-7; D: TRBD2; DNA: TGTGCCAGCAGCGTAGAGAGCGGGAGGAACGAGCAGTACTTC; CDR3: CASSVESGRNEQYF
V: TRBV3-1/TRBV3-2; size: .; J: TRBJ1-2; D: .; DNA: TGTGCCAGCAGCCAGAGTATACAGTACACCTTC; CDR3: CASSQSIQYTF
V: TRBV12-3/TRBV12-4; size: once; J: TRBJ1-2; D: .; DNA: TGTGCCAGCAGTTTCTACAGGGTGGGCTACACCTTC; CDR3: CASSFYRVGYTF
V: TRBV6-5; size: .; J: TRBJ1-1; D: .; DNA: TGTGCCAGCAGCGGGCAGGGGAACACTGAAGCTTTCTTT; CDR3: CASSGQGNTEAFF
V: TRBV27; size: few; J: TRBJ1-1; D: TRBD1; DNA: TGTGCCAGCAGTGCTATGGCCTCAGGGGGTACTGAAGCTTTCTTT; CDR3: CASSAMASGGTEAFF
V: TRBV29-1; size: few; J: TRBJ1-2; D: TRBD1; DNA: TGCAGCGTTGAAGAAGGGGACAGGTCGATTCATGGCTACACCTTC; CDR3: CSVEEGDRSIHGYTF